Listed here are 16 T cell receptor beta chains from one sample, sequenced in a study of OX40 agonist ivuxolimab in advanced cancers. Sequencing used immunoSEQ multiplex PCR; TCRdb keeps in-frame clones, though not all of them. The repertoire has about 84,000 clones, 75% to 90% of them found once; the top ten carry under 0.25%. The sequencing used CD4+ or CD8+ T cells sorted from blood, collected in a trial of the OX40 agonist ivuxolimab. Receptors were obtained from an adult with an advanced solid tumor such as melanoma, head and neck, liver or kidney cancer.

This chain joins TRBV18 and TRBJ2-3; 8 bases align to TRBD2. The germline gives CDR1 KGHSH, CDR2 LQKENI. The trim removed 2 bases at V and 0 bases at J, leaving 7 bases unmatched. The CDR3 extends over 17 amino acids. CDR3 protein: CASSPGRLAHSTDTQYF. CDR3 sequence (DNA): TGTGCCAGCTCACCAGGAAGACTAGCGCATAGCACAGATACGCAGTATTTT.

A single count supports this clone. The chain couples TRBV28 to TRBJ1-2; 9 positions match TRBD1. This CDR3 is 14 amino acids long. Germline CDR1 is MDHEN and CDR2 is SYDVKM. With 8 bases clipped from V and 7 bases from J, the junction kept 11 bases outside the gene matches. The CDR3, as DNA: TGTGCCAGCCGCTCGGGACAGGGATCAGGTGGCTACACCTTC. Translated: CASRSGQGSGGYTF.

This chain uses TRBV19 with TRBJ2-3, with TRBD2 matching 11 bases. CDR3 length: 16 amino acids. Germline V gene lookup returns CDR1 LNHDA and CDR2 SQIVND (reference sequence). V shed 5 bases, J shed 5 bases, and the junction held 9 bases outside the gene matches. For the CDR3, the DNA is TGTGCCAGTAGTCTAGGGGGGACTAGCGGTAAAGATACGCAGTATTTT. Translated, it gives CASSLGGTSGKDTQYF.

The rearrangement joins TRBV29-1 to TRBJ1-4, with D uncertain. Between the trimmed V and J ends, which lost 6 bases and 4 bases, there was a span of 12 bases. This CDR3 is 13 amino acids long. CDR1 and CDR2 (germline): SQVTM, ANQGSEA. The CDR3 here is CSVGRSLNEKLFF. In DNA form, the CDR3 reads TGCAGCGTCGGGAGGTCCCTTAATGAAAAACTGTTTTTT.

The chain employs TRBV9 and TRBJ1-3, with D perhaps TRBD1 (6 bases). Germline V gene sequence: CDR1 SGDLS, CDR2 YYNGEE. With 0 bases removed from V and 0 bases from J, the gap between germline ends came to 16 bases. The CDR3 spans 18 residues. The CDR3 DNA sequence: TGTGCCAGCAGCGTAGAACAGGACAGCCTTCGCTCTGGAAACACCATATATTTT. Protein sequence: CASSVEQDSLRSGNTIYF.

J is TRBJ1-6 and V is TRBV9; 7 bases match TRBD1. CDR1 and CDR2 from the germline V gene are SGDLS and YYNGEE. Germline trimming cut 0 bases from V and 7 bases from J; bases unmatched to any gene: 7. The CDR3 sequence is 16 residues long. This CDR3 is CASSVAQDRPNSPLHF. CDR3 sequence (DNA): TGTGCCAGCAGCGTAGCTCAGGACAGGCCCAATTCACCCCTCCACTTT.

This clone has only a few counts. The chain combines TRBV27 with TRBJ1-2, with 11 bases matching TRBD1. V lost 5 bases to trimming and J lost 4 bases; unmatched junction nucleotides: 9. Germline CDR1 and CDR2: MNHEY and SMNVEV (reference sequence). CDR3 length: 16 residues. CDR3 residues: CASSTTGTGGVYGYTF. The CDR3 DNA reads TGTGCCAGCAGTACCACCGGGACAGGGGGTGTCTATGGCTACACCTTC.

This clone was seen a single time. V usage is TRBV27 and J usage is TRBJ2-7; 9 bases match TRBD2. V shed 6 bases, J shed 0 bases, and the junction held 6 bases outside the gene matches. The CDR3 spans 15 residues. Germline lookup yields CDR1 MNHEY and CDR2 SMNVEV (reference sequence). The CDR3: CASRFGTSSSYEQYF. The CDR3 coding sequence is TGTGCCAGCAGGTTCGGGACTAGCTCCTCCTACGAGCAGTACTTC.

This clone appeared a single time. The chain joins TRBV27 to TRBJ1-3; D is possibly TRBD1 (5 bases). V was shortened by 5 bases and J by 2 bases, with 7 bases between the two germline ends. Germline V gives CDR1 MNHEY, CDR2 SMNVEV (reference sequence). This CDR3 is 13 amino acids long. The CDR3 region has the DNA TGTGCCAGCAGTGGGACGGCTGGAAACACCATATATTTT. This gives the protein CASSGTAGNTIYF.

The chain employs TRBV7-9 and TRBJ2-7, with 9 bases aligning to TRBD1. J lost 5 bases, V lost 5 bases, and 4 bases had no gene match. Germline-derived CDR1 and CDR2 are SEHNR and FQNEAQ (reference sequence). This CDR3 has 13 amino acids. The CDR3 region has the DNA TGTGCCAGCAGCGTGGACAGGGGCCACGAGCAGTACTTC. Translation: CASSVDRGHEQYF.

This clone appeared a single time. This sequence joins TRBV7-2 and TRBJ2-7, with D unresolved. CDR3 length: 12 residues. Germline V gene data show CDR1 as SGHTA and CDR2 as FQGNSA. V lost 8 bases and J 6 bases, leaving 14 bases between the germline ends. Here the CDR3 DNA reads TGTGCCAGCTCGCAATCTGCACCCGAGCAGTACTTC. Translation gives CASSQSAPEQYF.

V gene TRBV2 combines with J gene TRBJ1-5; perhaps TRBD1 as D (5 bases). This CDR3 contains 13 residues. CDR1 and CDR2 from the germline V gene are SNHLY and FYNNEI. Between the trimmed V and J ends, which lost 7 bases and 9 bases, there was a span of 16 bases. CDR3 DNA sequence: TGTGCCAGCAATGCGAGGGACTTCGCGCCCCAGCATTTT. This sequence encodes CASNARDFAPQHF.

The rearrangement joins TRBV7-6 to TRBJ1-3, with D possibly TRBD1 on 6 matching bases. Germline CDR1 and CDR2: SGHVS and FNYEAQ. Between the trimmed V and J ends, which lost 5 bases and 0 bases, there was a span of 14 bases. The CDR3 is 16 amino acids. Here the CDR3 reads CASSQTAGASGNTIYF. In nucleotides, the CDR3 is TGTGCCAGCAGCCAAACCGCAGGGGCCTCTGGAAACACCATATATTTT.

This clone turned up a few times. V usage is TRBV27 and J usage is TRBJ1-2, with no clear D. CDR1 and CDR2 from the germline V gene are MNHEY and SMNVEV (reference sequence). Deletions cut 2 bases from V and 8 bases from J, with 18 bases between. This CDR3 is 15 amino acids long. The CDR3 here is CASSLIGQAAGGYTF. CDR3 nucleotide sequence: TGTGCCAGCAGTTTAATAGGGCAGGCCGCGGGGGGCTACACCTTC.

In its sample, this clone was seen once. The V and J genes are TRBV4-1 and TRBJ1-2, with D perhaps TRBD1 (5 bases). Germline assignment: CDR1 MGHRA and CDR2 YSYEKL. The CDR3 length is 15 residues. The V end lost 2 bases, the J end lost 0 bases, and 10 bases lay between the germline ends. DNA for the CDR3: TGCGCCAGCAGCCAACCGACAGAGTCTAACTATGGCTACACCTTC. It translates to CASSQPTESNYGYTF.

The chain uses TRBV7-8 and TRBJ1-3; D is ambiguous. V was shortened by 1 base and J by 8 bases, with 6 bases between the two germline ends. This CDR3 region has 12 residues. Germline assignment: CDR1 SGHVS and CDR2 FQNEAQ. As DNA, the CDR3 is TGTGCCAGCAGCTTAGAAAAGGACACCATATATTTT. Amino acid sequence: CASSLEKDTIYF. Together with reference TRBV7-8 and TRBJ1-3, the CDR3 gives the full variable domain: GAGVSQSPRYKVAKRGQDVALRCDPISGHVSLFWYQQALGQGPEFLTYFQNEAQLDKSGLPSDRFFAERPEGSVSTLKIQRTQQEDSAVYLCASSLEKDTIYFGEGSWLTVV.